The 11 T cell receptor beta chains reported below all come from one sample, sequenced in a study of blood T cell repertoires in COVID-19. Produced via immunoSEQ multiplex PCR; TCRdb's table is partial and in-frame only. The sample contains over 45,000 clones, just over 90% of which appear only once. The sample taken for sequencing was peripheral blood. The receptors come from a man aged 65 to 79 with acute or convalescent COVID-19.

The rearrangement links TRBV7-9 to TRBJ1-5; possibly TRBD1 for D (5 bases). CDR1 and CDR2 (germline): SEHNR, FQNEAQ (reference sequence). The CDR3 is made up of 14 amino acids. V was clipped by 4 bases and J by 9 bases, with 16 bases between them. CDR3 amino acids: CASSSRGQQGPQHF. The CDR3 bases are TGTGCCAGCAGCTCAAGGGGCCAGCAAGGGCCCCAGCATTTT.

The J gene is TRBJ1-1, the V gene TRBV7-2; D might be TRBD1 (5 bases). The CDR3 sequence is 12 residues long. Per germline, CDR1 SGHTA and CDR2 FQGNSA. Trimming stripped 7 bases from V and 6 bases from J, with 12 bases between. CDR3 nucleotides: TGTGCCAGCACCCAGGGAGGTCCTGAAGCTTTCTTT. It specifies CASTQGGPEAFF. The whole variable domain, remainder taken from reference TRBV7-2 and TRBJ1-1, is GAGVSQSPSNKVTEKGKDVELRCDPISGHTALYWYRQSLGQGLEFLIYFQGNSAPDKSGLPSDRFSAERTGGSVSTLTIQRTQQEDSAVYLCASTQGGPEAFFGQGTRLTVV.

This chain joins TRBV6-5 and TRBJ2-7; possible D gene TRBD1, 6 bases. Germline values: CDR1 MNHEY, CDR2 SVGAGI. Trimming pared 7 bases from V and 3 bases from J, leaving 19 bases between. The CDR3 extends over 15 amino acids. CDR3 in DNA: TGTGCCAGCACCCACTCAGACAGGCTACACTACGAGCAGTACTTC. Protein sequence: CASTHSDRLHYEQYF.

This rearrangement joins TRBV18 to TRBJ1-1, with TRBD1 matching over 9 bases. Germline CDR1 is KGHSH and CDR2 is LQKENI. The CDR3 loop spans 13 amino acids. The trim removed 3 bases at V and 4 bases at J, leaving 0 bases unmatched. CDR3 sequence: CASSPTGGTEAFF. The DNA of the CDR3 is TGTGCCAGCTCACCGACAGGGGGCACTGAAGCTTTCTTT. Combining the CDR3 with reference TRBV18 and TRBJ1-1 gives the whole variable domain NAGVMQNPRHLVRRRGQEARLRCSPMKGHSHVYWYRQLPEEGLKFMVYLQKENIIDESGMPKERFSAEFPKEGPSILRIQQVVRGDSAAYFCASSPTGGTEAFFGQGTRLTVV.

This CDR3 is CASSSGGAGANVLTF. The CDR3 region has the DNA TGTGCCAGCAGCTCAGGGGGCGCTGGGGCCAACGTCCTGACTTTC. J is TRBJ2-6 and V is TRBV5-6, with 8 bases matching TRBD1. The trim removed 3 bases at V and 2 bases at J, leaving 1 base unmatched. This CDR3 has 15 residues. The V gene's germline CDR1 is SGHDT and CDR2 YYEEEE.

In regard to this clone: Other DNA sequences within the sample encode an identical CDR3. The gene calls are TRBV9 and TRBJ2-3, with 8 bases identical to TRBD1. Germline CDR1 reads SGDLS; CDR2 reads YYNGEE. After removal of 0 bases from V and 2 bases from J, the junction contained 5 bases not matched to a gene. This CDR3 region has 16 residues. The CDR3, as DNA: TGTGCCAGCAGCGTAGCCGGGACAGGACACACAGATACGCAGTATTTT. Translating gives CASSVAGTGHTDTQYF.

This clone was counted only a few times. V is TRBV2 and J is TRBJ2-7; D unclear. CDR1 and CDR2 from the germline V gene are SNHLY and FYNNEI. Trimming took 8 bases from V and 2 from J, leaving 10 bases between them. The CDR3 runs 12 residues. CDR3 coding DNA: TGTGCCAGCCTAGAACATCCCTACGAGCAGTACTTC. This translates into CASLEHPYEQYF.

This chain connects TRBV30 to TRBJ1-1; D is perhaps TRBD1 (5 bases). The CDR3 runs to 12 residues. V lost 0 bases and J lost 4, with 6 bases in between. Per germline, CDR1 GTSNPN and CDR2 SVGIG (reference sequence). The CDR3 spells CAWSVRGTEAFF. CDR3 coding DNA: TGTGCCTGGAGTGTAAGGGGCACTGAAGCTTTCTTT.

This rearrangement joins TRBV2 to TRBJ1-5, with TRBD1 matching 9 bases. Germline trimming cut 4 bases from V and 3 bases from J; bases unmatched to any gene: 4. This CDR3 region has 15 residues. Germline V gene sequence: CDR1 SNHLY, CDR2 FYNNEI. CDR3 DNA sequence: TGTGCCAGCAGTGTGGGACAGGGAATCAATCAGCCCCAGCATTTT. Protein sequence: CASSVGQGINQPQHF. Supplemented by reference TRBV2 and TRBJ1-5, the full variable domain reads EPEVTQTPSHQVTQMGQEVILRCVPISNHLYFYWYRQILGQKVEFLVSFYNNEISEKSEIFDDQFSVERPDGSNFTLKIRSTKLEDSAMYFCASSVGQGINQPQHFGDGTRLSIL.

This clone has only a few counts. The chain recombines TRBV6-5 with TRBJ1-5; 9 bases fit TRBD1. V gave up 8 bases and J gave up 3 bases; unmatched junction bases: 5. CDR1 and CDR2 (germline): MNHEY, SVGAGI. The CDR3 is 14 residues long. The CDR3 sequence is CASAWDRVNQPQHF. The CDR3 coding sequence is TGTGCCAGCGCTTGGGACAGGGTCAATCAGCCCCAGCATTTT.

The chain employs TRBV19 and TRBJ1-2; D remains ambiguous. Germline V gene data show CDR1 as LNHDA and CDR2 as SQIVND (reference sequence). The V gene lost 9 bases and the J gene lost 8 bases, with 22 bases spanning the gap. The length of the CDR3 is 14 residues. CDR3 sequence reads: CASQYSGRIKGYTF. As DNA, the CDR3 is TGTGCCAGCCAATATAGCGGACGGATTAAAGGCTACACCTTC.